This T cell receptor (beta chain) comes out of a study of response to subunit inactivated influenza vaccine. This clonotype was seen many times. Mismatch with germline at one junction end may stem from a read error. TCRdb itself ran the RT-PCR reads through MiXCR, one entry per CDR3 protein. The table shows some 200,000 distinct CDR3 sequences, with over 9.5% occurring only once. These same records also appear under a second study, on T cells expressing NK-cell markers. That report adds: The authors generated TCR beta cDNA through 5'RACE template switching with UMIs. An anti-gamma-delta TCR antibody confined sorting to alpha-beta TCR T cells across several of the experiments. The CD3+CD56-NKG2C+ fraction of a handful of donors was likewise dominated by these clonotypes.

The sample consisted of CD8+ T cells sorted from PBMCs, taken approximately 12 days after vaccination. The clonotype comes from a man aged 45-65 years who received an inactivated influenza vaccine.

CDR3 sequence reads: CATDTSAPPGNTIYF. The CDR3 bases are TGTGCCACCGACACTAGTGCCCCCCCTGGGAACACCATATATTTT. J is TRBJ1-3 and V is TRBV7-9; D not certain. CDR1 is SEHNR, CDR2 FQNEAQ, per germline (reference sequence). This CDR3 is 15 amino acids long.